The present T cell receptor (beta chain) was sequenced within a study of blood T cell repertoires in COVID-19. About the study: Samples came from the United States, Italy and Spain, spanning acute and convalescent COVID-19.

Unmatched junction bases numbered 9, after V lost 1 base and J lost 9 bases. Per the germline V gene, CDR1 is SGHDN and CDR2 is FVKESK. This CDR3 is built from 16 residues. Original processing methods: Quantification of nucleated cells was approximated via reference gene primer amplification. This table comes from immunoSEQ multiplex PCR, and its TCRdb copy is limited to in-frame clones, with some not included. V and J calls and clone size are copied from that table; D and trimming were computed from the DNA. The sample shows about 130,000 clones, approximately 83% of them seen only once. The receptor comes from a woman aged 80 or over with acute or convalescent COVID-19. The sequencing sample was made of peripheral blood. The chain links TRBV14 to TRBJ1-6; 7 nucleotides align to TRBD1. The chain's CDR3 is CASSQVQDRSASPLHF. CDR3 in DNA: TGTGCCAGCAGCCAAGTCCAGGACAGGTCGGCTTCACCCCTCCACTTT.